Following are 4 T cell receptor beta chains from one sample sequenced in a study of T cells in Graves' hyperthyroidism and ophthalmopathy (dated 2019 in TCRdb). Library preparation employed multiplex PCR. The sequencing machine was an Illumina HiSeq 2000. The TCR beta CDR3 regions were amplified from RNA transcripts. A first-round RT-PCR of the TCR CDR3 used the HTBI primer set with the Qiagen OneStep RT-PCR kit. TCRdb ran its own pipeline on the public reads, namely fastp trimming at Q25 and MiXCR clone calling, and kept in-frame beta chains. Each record represents a unique CDR3 protein, reported with the most common genes and DNA among its rows. The sample table holds some 490,000 distinct CDR3 sequences, of which about 20% were seen once. The ten largest clones capture about half of the sample. The sequencing sample was made of blood. The receptors originated from a woman between 65 and 79 years old with Graves' ophthalmopathy.

This clonotype was recorded a few times. The chain combines TRBV5-5 with TRBJ1-5, with D maybe TRBD1 (6 bases). CDR1 SGHKS and CDR2 YYEKEE come from the germline V gene (reference sequence). V was cut by 2 bases and J by 4 bases, with 13 bases left in between. The CDR3 length is 15 residues. The CDR3 sequence: CASSLGQGKNQPQHF. The CDR3 nucleotides read TGTGCCAGCAGCTTAGGTCAGGGGAAAAATCAGCCCCAGCATTTT.

This clonotype was detected ten times or more. The V and J genes are TRBV11-2 and TRBJ2-7; D ambiguous. Germline CDR1 is SGHAT and CDR2 is FQNNGV. Trimming removed 1 base from V and 2 bases from J, with 9 bases in between. This CDR3 has 14 amino acids. Here the CDR3 DNA reads TGTGCCAGCAGCTTAGTGGTCCAAGCCTACGAGCAGTACTTC. The encoded protein is CASSLVVQAYEQYF. Filled out from reference TRBV11-2 and TRBJ2-7, the complete variable domain reads EAGVAQSPRYKIIEKRQSVAFWCNPISGHATLYWYQQILGQGPKLLIQFQNNGVVDDSQLPKDRFSAERLKGVDSTLKIQPAKLEDSAVYLCASSLVVQAYEQYFGPGTRLTVT.

The chain combines TRBV14 with TRBJ2-1; no clear D gene. CDR1 and CDR2 from the germline V gene are SGHDN and FVKESK. V shed 4 bases and J shed 6 bases, with 10 bases lying between them. The CDR3 has 13 residues. CDR3 coding DNA: TGTGCCAGCAGCCTAGTTGCACCCAATGAGCAGTTCTTC. This encodes CASSLVAPNEQFF.

The V call is TRBV12-3 or TRBV12-4, the J call TRBJ1-2; 10 bases are shared with TRBD1. This CDR3 has 13 residues. The trim removed 6 bases at V and 8 bases at J, leaving 6 bases unmatched. CDR3 DNA sequence: TGTGCCAGCAGCACGGGACAGGGGAGGGGCTACACCTTC. This gives the protein CASSTGQGRGYTF.